The rows below give T cell receptor beta chains drawn from one sample of a study of identical twins. TCRdb itself ran the 5' RACE reads through MiXCR, one entry per CDR3 protein. The sample shows around 300,000 distinct CDR3 sequences, approximately 8% of them seen only once. These records were also assigned to another study, of yellow fever vaccine responses in identical twins.

Sequencing input: memory (CD45RO+) T cells sorted from blood. These receptors were obtained from a woman between 18 and 29 years old in good health. Both conserved end residues are part of each CDR3. D genes are given only for firm matches. Part of the rows lack a size; the others show once, few, many or a class for expanded clones.

TRBV4-1	once	TRBD2	TRBJ2-3	CASSQGRARGGRGDTQYF	TGCGCCAGCAGCCAAGGGCGGGCCCGGGGCGGGAGGGGAGATACGCAGTATTTT
TRBV3-1	many	TRBD2	TRBJ2-1	CASSQRLAGGPNLYNEQFF	TGTGCCAGCAGCCAGAGACTAGCGGGAGGCCCCAACCTTTACAATGAGCAGTTCTTC
TRBV12-3/TRBV12-4	many	-	TRBJ2-2	CASPRDRPGELFF	TGTGCCAGCCCCAGAGACCGGCCCGGGGAGCTGTTTTTT
TRBV6-4	few	-	TRBJ2-5	CASSDSIGGQETQYF	TGTGCCAGCAGTGACTCGATAGGTGGCCAAGAGACCCAGTACTTC
TRBV19	once	TRBD1	TRBJ2-1	CASGQVGYNEQFF	TGTGCCAGCGGACAGGTCGGCTACAATGAGCAGTTCTTC
TRBV7-2	few	TRBD2	TRBJ2-2	CASSSRLAGTGELFF	TGTGCCAGCAGCTCCAGACTAGCGGGGACCGGGGAGCTGTTTTTT
TRBV21-1	few	-	TRBJ2-2	CASRTKPGQGWTGELFF	TGTGCCAGCCGCACAAAACCCGGACAGGGATGGACCGGGGAGCTGTTTTTT
TRBV7-3	few	TRBD2	TRBJ2-1	CASSRRAASGLNEQFF	TGTGCCAGCAGCCGTCGCGCGGCTAGCGGTCTCAATGAGCAGTTCTTC
TRBV29-1	few	-	TRBJ1-2	CSVGEGLGGGYTF	TGCAGCGTCGGGGAGGGATTGGGCGGTGGCTACACCTTC
TRBV7-6	-	-	TRBJ2-2	CASSSSYSGPNTGELFF	TGTGCCAGCAGCTCGTCGTATAGCGGCCCGAACACCGGGGAGCTGTTTTTT
TRBV10-3	many	-	TRBJ1-5	CAISGPNQPQHF	TGTGCCATCAGCGGCCCAAATCAGCCCCAGCATTTT
TRBV12-3/TRBV12-4	few	-	TRBJ2-4	CASTTETHRDIQYF	TGTGCCAGCACCACAGAGACCCATAGGGACATTCAGTACTTC
TRBV12-3/TRBV12-4	many	TRBD2	TRBJ2-3	CASSGFGSGDTDTQYF	TGTGCCAGCAGCGGGTTTGGTAGCGGGGACACAGATACGCAGTATTTT
TRBV6-1	few	-	TRBJ1-6	CASKAGGSNSPLHF	TGTGCCTCCAAAGCGGGGGGGAGCAATTCACCCCTCCACTTT
TRBV4-1	many	-	TRBJ1-1	CASSQVQRNTEAFF	TGCGCCAGCAGCCAGGTTCAGAGGAACACTGAAGCTTTCTTT
TRBV29-1	many	-	TRBJ2-5	CSVEDGIETQYF	TGCAGCGTTGAAGATGGGATAGAGACCCAGTACTTC
TRBV6-1	few	-	TRBJ2-7	CASIAGVDEQYF	TGTGCCAGCATAGCAGGGGTGGACGAGCAGTACTTC
TRBV5-6	-	-	TRBJ2-5	CASSLRGVGYQETQYF	TGTGCCAGCAGCTTGCGCGGGGTGGGGTACCAAGAGACCCAGTACTTC
TRBV2	many	-	TRBJ2-2	CASSAGDLAPGELFF	TGTGCCAGCAGTGCGGGGGACTTAGCACCGGGGGAGCTGTTTTTT
TRBV6-4	many	-	TRBJ2-7	CASSPTGSGEQYF	TGTGCCAGCAGCCCGACAGGTTCGGGGGAGCAGTACTTC
TRBV7-8	few	TRBD1	TRBJ1-5	CASSLRGQGGYSNQPQHF	TGTGCCAGCAGCTTACGGGGACAGGGGGGCTATAGCAATCAGCCCCAGCATTTT
TRBV10-3	few	TRBD2	TRBJ2-3	CAIADGTSGVDTDTQYF	TGTGCCATCGCTGACGGGACTAGCGGGGTGGACACAGATACGCAGTATTTT
TRBV15	few	TRBD1	TRBJ2-4	CATSRGGQLAKNIQYF	TGTGCCACCAGCAGAGGGGGACAGCTAGCCAAAAACATTCAGTACTTC
TRBV20-1	many	TRBD1	TRBJ2-1	CSARELNRDRGSYNEQFF	TGCAGTGCTAGAGAACTCAACCGGGACAGGGGCTCCTACAATGAGCAGTTCTTC
TRBV29-1	many	-	TRBJ2-5	CSVVGGKETQYF	TGCAGCGTTGTAGGAGGAAAAGAGACCCAGTACTTC
TRBV20-1	few	TRBD1	TRBJ1-1	CSASRDSVFFSVNTEAFF	TGCAGTGCTAGTCGGGACAGTGTCTTCTTTTCGGTGAACACTGAAGCTTTCTTT
TRBV14	few	-	TRBJ2-1	CASSHGTGLSYNEQFF	TGTGCCAGCAGCCATGGGACGGGACTCTCCTACAATGAGCAGTTCTTC
TRBV6-1	-	-	TRBJ2-1	CASRETLGSPIYNEQFF	TGTGCCAGCAGGGAGACCTTGGGGAGTCCGATCTACAATGAGCAGTTCTTC
TRBV2	many	TRBD1	TRBJ1-6	CASRPGQGPLHF	TGTGCCAGCAGGCCGGGACAGGGGCCACTCCACTTT
TRBV3-1	many	-	TRBJ2-1	CASSGTGYNEQFF	TGTGCCAGCAGCGGAACCGGGTACAATGAGCAGTTCTTC
TRBV2	-	TRBD2	TRBJ2-3	CASIDRLAGGGTQYF	TGTGCCAGCATCGACAGGCTAGCGGGGGGCGGTACGCAGTATTTT
TRBV5-5	-	TRBD1	TRBJ2-1	CASSLAGPGGLDEQFF	TGTGCCAGCAGCTTGGCAGGGCCAGGGGGCTTGGATGAGCAGTTCTTC
TRBV28	many	TRBD1	TRBJ1-1	CASRRQGSTEAFF	TGTGCCAGCAGAAGACAGGGGAGCACTGAAGCTTTCTTT
TRBV5-1	-	TRBD2	TRBJ2-3	CASSFEGTSGRWSTDTQYF	TGCGCCAGCAGCTTCGAAGGGACTAGCGGGAGATGGAGCACAGATACGCAGTATTTT